These T cell receptor beta chains were read from a single sample in a study of persistence of HIV-infected CD4 T cells. Sequencing was performed with immunoSEQ multiplex PCR; in TCRdb, only in-frame clones are kept and a portion is missing. The sample includes about 30,000 clones, 70% of them seen just once. No cognate antigen is known for these TCRs. The source was CD4+ T cells sorted from PBMCs after approximately 18-hour stimulation, collected from a patient who received antiretroviral therapy. These receptors all come from an adult man with HIV who was CMV-seropositive. Both conserved end residues are part of each CDR3. A D gene is named only where the DNA matches it firmly. Size is omitted from some rows. Given values are once, few, many or a class for expanded clones.

TRBV19	-	once	TRBJ1-1	TGTGCCAGTACCATGGCGGGGGCTAGAGCTTTCTTT	CASTMAGARAFF
TRBV7-8	-	-	TRBJ2-3	TGTGCCAGCAGCCCAAGCCCTCTACGCACAGATACGCAGTATTTT	CASSPSPLRTDTQYF
TRBV6-4	-	-	TRBJ1-6	TGTGCCAGCAGTGCCGAAGAGCGCAATTCACCCCTCCACTTT	CASSAEERNSPLHF
TRBV7-2	TRBD2	-	TRBJ2-1	TGTGCCAGCAGCTTAGGGCTAGCGGGGGGAAATGAGCAGTTCTTC	CASSLGLAGGNEQFF
TRBV19	TRBD1	-	TRBJ1-5	TGTGCCAGTACTCCCGACAGGGCGAATCAGCCCCAGCATTTT	CASTPDRANQPQHF
TRBV9	-	medium-sized	TRBJ2-2	TGTGCCAGCAGCCTTATAGGATTGAACACCGGGGAGCTGTTTTTT	CASSLIGLNTGELFF
TRBV5-4	TRBD2	-	TRBJ2-6	TGTGCCAGCAGCTTGGCCGGGGGGTCCGGGGCCAACGTCCTGACTTTC	CASSLAGGSGANVLTF
TRBV2	TRBD1	-	TRBJ1-5	TGTGCCAGCGGGGGGAGGGGGCTTCAGCCCCAGCATTTT	CASGGRGLQPQHF
TRBV9	-	-	TRBJ2-7	TGTGCCAGCAGCTCCCTGGCCCAGACAGGTCCCCTCTACGAGCAGTACTTC	CASSSLAQTGPLYEQYF
TRBV7-2	-	few	TRBJ1-6	TGTGCCAGCAGCTTGCGCGGCGTAGATTCACCCCTCCACTTT	CASSLRGVDSPLHF
TRBV7-2	-	-	TRBJ1-5	TGTGCCAGCAGCTCCTGGGCCCTAGGGGGCAATCAGCCCCAGCATTTT	CASSSWALGGNQPQHF
TRBV19	TRBD1	-	TRBJ2-7	TGTGCCAGTAGTTCCGGGACAGGGGGTTCCTACGAGCAGTACTTC	CASSSGTGGSYEQYF
TRBV3-1/TRBV3-2	-	-	TRBJ2-1	TGTGCCAGCAGCCAAGTAGATGAGCAGTTCTTC	CASSQVDEQFF
TRBV7-6	TRBD2	-	TRBJ2-3	TGTGCCAGCAGCTTTGGACTAGCGGACACGGGAGGAGATACGCAGTATTTT	CASSFGLADTGGDTQYF
TRBV28	TRBD2	-	TRBJ2-2	TGTGCCAGCAAAAGGGAGGGGACCAACACCGGGGAGCTGTTTTTT	CASKREGTNTGELFF
TRBV4-1	-	few	TRBJ2-2	TGCGCCAGCAGCCCCTCGGGACGGATGTCTAACACCGGGGAGCTGTTTTTT	CASSPSGRMSNTGELFF
TRBV7-8	-	-	TRBJ1-3	TGTGCCAGCAGTCTACAGGCGAACCCCTCTGGAAACACCATATATTTT	CASSLQANPSGNTIYF